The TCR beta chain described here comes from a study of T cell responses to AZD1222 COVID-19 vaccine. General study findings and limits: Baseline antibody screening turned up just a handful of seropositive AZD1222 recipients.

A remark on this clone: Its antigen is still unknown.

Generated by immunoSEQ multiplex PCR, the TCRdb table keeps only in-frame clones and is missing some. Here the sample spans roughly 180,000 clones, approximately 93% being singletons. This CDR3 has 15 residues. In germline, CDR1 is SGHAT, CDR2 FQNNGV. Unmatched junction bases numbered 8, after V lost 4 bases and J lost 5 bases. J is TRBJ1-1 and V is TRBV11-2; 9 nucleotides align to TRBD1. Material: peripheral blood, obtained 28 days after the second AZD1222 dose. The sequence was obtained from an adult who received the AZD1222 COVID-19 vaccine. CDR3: CASSSAGTGSTEAFF. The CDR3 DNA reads TGTGCCAGCAGCTCCGCGGGGACAGGGTCTACTGAAGCTTTCTTT.